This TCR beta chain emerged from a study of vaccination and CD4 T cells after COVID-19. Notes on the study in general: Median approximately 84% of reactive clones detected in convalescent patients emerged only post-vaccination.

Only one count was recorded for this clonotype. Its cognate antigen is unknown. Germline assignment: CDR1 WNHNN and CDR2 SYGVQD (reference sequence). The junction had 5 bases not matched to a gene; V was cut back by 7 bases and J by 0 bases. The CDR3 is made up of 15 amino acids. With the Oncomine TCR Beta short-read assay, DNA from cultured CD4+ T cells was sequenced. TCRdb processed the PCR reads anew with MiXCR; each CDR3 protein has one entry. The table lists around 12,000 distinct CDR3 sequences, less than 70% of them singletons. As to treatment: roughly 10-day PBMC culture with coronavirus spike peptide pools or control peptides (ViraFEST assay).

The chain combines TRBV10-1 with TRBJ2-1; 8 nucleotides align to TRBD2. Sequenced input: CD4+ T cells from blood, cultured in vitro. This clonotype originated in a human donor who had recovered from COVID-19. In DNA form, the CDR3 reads TGCGCCAGCAAGGTAGCGGGACCCTCCTACAATGAGCAGTTCTTC. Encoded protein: CASKVAGPSYNEQFF.